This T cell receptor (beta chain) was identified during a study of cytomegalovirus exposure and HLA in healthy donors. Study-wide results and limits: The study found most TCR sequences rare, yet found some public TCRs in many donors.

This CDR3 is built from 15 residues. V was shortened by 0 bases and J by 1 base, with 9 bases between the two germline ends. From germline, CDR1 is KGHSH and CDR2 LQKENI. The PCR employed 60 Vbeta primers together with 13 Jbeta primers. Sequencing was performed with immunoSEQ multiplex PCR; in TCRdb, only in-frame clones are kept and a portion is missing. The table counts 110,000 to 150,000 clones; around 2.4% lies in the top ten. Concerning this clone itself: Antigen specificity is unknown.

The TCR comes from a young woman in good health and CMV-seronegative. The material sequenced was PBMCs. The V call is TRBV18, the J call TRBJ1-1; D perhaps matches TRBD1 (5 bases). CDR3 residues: CASSPPGLANTEAFF. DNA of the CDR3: TGTGCCAGCTCACCACCGGGACTGGCGAACACTGAAGCTTTCTTT.